This T cell receptor (beta chain) was recorded in a study of beta chain features in type 1 diabetes. Study results and limitations: Type 1 diabetes patients had TCRB CDR3s that were shorter (moderately but significantly so) in all four CD4+ subsets. The naive, central memory and Treg TCRB repertoires of patients appeared to be more similar to one another than those of healthy donors. High-TCR-expressing cells could be over-represented by cDNA sequencing. It was possible that PCR favored shorter templates, equally so in patients and controls.

The length of the CDR3 is 16 residues. The V end lost 2 bases, the J end lost 0 bases, and 12 bases lay between the germline ends. CDR1 is LNHDA, CDR2 SQIVND, per germline (reference sequence). Via the markers CD45RO/CCR7/CD25/CD127/CD95/CD27, stem cell-like memory, regulatory, central memory and naive CD4+ cells were sorted. A note on this clone: What it recognizes is unknown.

Of the isolated RNA, all was reverse transcribed, and so the sequenced material was expressed TCRB transcripts. Measured with immunoSEQ multiplex PCR; TCRdb has only the in-frame clones, and not every one. The sample comprises roughly 700,000 clones, about an eighth of which are singletons, and 0.022% rests with the top ten. The source material was naive CD4+ T cells from blood. This chain joins TRBV19 and TRBJ2-3, with TRBD1 as a possible D gene (5 bases). This TCR came from a man between 18 and 29 years old with type 1 diabetes. CDR3 protein: CASSINGAISTDTQYF. For the CDR3, the DNA is TGTGCCAGTAGTATAAATGGGGCTATTAGCACAGATACGCAGTATTTT.